The subject of this entry is one TCR beta chain. The target antigen is unknown. Trimming took off 8 bases at V and 0 bases at J, with 13 bases between the two ends. From germline, CDR1 is SGHVS and CDR2 FQNEAQ. The CDR3 is 14 residues long. This specimen belongs to a study of identical twins. Template switching added a universal primer site, and cDNA bore unique molecular identifiers. TCRdb used MiXCR to reprocess the 5' RACE reads, holding one entry per CDR3 protein. The table has roughly 690,000 distinct CDR3 sequences, less than 25% seen once. Study-wide results and caveats: Cord blood beta clonotypes that were abundant carried fewer insertions, and memory repertoires showed no such trend.

These data were likewise used in another study, on T cells expressing NK-cell markers. As that report states: In a group of roughly 6 donors, dominant NKG2C+ clonotypes represented roughly 1.0-7.0% of CD8+ T cells. It was still unclear whether expanded NKG2C+ T cell clones were HCMV specific.

Sequenced sample: PBMCs. This chain joins TRBV7-8 and TRBJ1-2; weak D call: TRBD1 (5 bases). This TCR was sampled from a woman aged 18 to 35 in good health. CDR3 sequence (DNA): TGTGCCAGCTCCCCGGGGGGGGCTAACTATGGCTACACCTTC. Protein: CASSPGGANYGYTF.